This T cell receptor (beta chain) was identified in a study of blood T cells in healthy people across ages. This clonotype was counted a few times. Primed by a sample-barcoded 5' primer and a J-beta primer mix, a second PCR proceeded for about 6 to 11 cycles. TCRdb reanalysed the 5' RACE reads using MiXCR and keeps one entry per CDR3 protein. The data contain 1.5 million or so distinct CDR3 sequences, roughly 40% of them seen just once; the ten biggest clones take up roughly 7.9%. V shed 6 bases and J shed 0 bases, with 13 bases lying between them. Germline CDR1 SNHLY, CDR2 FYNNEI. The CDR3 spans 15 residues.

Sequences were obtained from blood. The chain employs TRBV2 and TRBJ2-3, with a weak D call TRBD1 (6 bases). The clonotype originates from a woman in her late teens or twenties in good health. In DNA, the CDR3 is TGTGCCAGCAGACCAGGGGACGAGAGCACAGATACGCAGTATTTT. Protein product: CASRPGDESTDTQYF.